Listed here is a single TCR beta chain. Which antigen it targets is not known. The record has no base qualities; no much larger clone is one base away. Library generation was performed with the immunoSEQ multiplex PCR assay. The multiplex PCR relied on a mix of 60 forward primers for TCR Vbeta segments and 13 reverse primers for TCR Jbeta segments. A multiplex PCR assay on genomic DNA amplified the CDR3 region of rearranged TCR beta genes. Amplified TCR beta libraries were sequenced as 87-base-pair reads on the Illumina HiSeq System. The authors' analysis ran thus. In a later analysis, tens of millions of unique TCR beta chains were counted across the 666 repertoires, and roughly 11 million of these chains were shared by at least two donors. To remove PCR and sequencing errors, raw reads were error-corrected and collapsed into unique sequences using a nearest-neighbor algorithm that merged closely related sequences. To assign V, D and J gene segments, CDR3 sequences were aligned to IMGT reference sequences. For a sequence to be retained, at least a six-nucleotide match to both a V gene segment and a J gene segment was required. A rearrangement counted as productive if the CDR3 had no stop codons and remained in frame with V and J, and every other rearrangement counted as non-productive. Following IMGT convention, CDR3 was defined as the stretch from the second conserved V-encoded cysteine to the conserved J-encoded phenylalanine. The earlier analysis of about 640 of the donors excluded any sequence lacking an unambiguous match to a single V gene segment. An earlier analysis of approximately 590 of the donors classified V segments as functional when productive rearrangements were above 56.7% and as segregating when the standard deviation between donors was above 5%. A statistical classification framework was developed to diagnose cytomegalovirus status using the catalog of TCR beta chain sequences. A later analysis assigned V and J genes by comparing TCR nucleotide sequences with IMGT/GENE-DB human TR gene sequences. In a later analysis, CDR3 sequences and most-parsimonious VDJ recombination scenarios were assigned using the TCRdist pipeline. A later analysis defined each TCR beta chain by its CDR3 amino acid sequence plus V-gene family, and excluded reads lacking a unique V-gene family. In a later analysis, a few hundred highly shared, low-generation-probability nucleotide sequences were removed to address suspected cross-contamination and a sequencing artifact. In a later analysis, a clonal expansion index was calculated for each public chain from normalized within-repertoire ranks of inferred template counts. In a later analysis, generation probabilities were computed using a VDJ recombination model fitted to out-of-frame rearrangements, and the results were checked against IGoR. Hypergeometric tests were used in a later analysis to score TCR-TCR, TCR-HLA and TCR-CMV co-occurrence, with a repertoire-size bias correction applied to the TCR pairs. In a later analysis, false discovery rates were estimated by permuting HLA or CMV assignments 20 times. In a later analysis, co-occurring TCRs were grouped with DBSCAN, and TCRdist sequence similarity was added when clustering was performed within HLA-allele-positive subsets. For co-occurrence clustering, repertoires with fewer than 30,000 or more than 120,000 public chains were excluded, along with five repertoires with anomalous nucleotide sharing. The table comes from immuneACCESS by way of TCRdb, which keeps in-frame sequences with V and J called. Part of the clones is missing from these tables; in studies checked, under half for an unresolved V gene and the rest for unknown reasons. The V and J calls and clone size are taken from that table; D and trimming were inferred from the DNA. Present in this sample are about 160,000 clones, roughly 85% of which were seen just once. The biggest ten clones account for around 0.97% of the sample.

The cohort comprised around 700 healthy bone marrow donors. At the time of sampling, all cohort members were nominally healthy, though unrecorded immune exposures were likely present. The donor was CMV seropositive and belonged to the group of more than 250 seropositive cohort members. A peripheral blood sample was collected from each donor, and TCR beta sequencing was performed on peripheral blood mononuclear cells. Genomic DNA was extracted from the blood cell samples with the Qiagen DNeasy Blood Extraction Kit. The CDR3, from cysteine to phenylalanine, totals 14 residues. Just the 42-base CDR3 DNA is kept, in frame starting at base 1. V loses 6 bases, J loses 5 bases, and the germline ends lie 16 bases apart. Per the germline V gene, SGDLS is the CDR1 and YYNGEE is the CDR2. The data originate from a study of cytomegalovirus exposure and HLA in healthy donors (TCRdb year 2017). General notes on the study: In an earlier analysis of around 540 of the donors, 276 Gb of sequence data and 100 million or so unique TCR beta sequences from about 179 million T cells were reported. The T cell repertoires of 666 subjects were profiled by immunosequencing and related to cytomegalovirus serostatus. A later genetic analysis took genome-wide SNP genotypes for about 55% of the 666 donors and used that subset as a discovery cohort. Every discovery cohort repertoire had been produced on one sequencing platform. Besides the first cohort of around 670 subjects, a separate validation cohort made up of 120 different subjects was used. Roughly five DR-DQ haplotypes were handled as single units for association and clustering, since linkage in the cohort was strong. In an earlier analysis of 587 of the donors, high-throughput TCR beta sequencing was used to judge whether each TCR beta V gene segment behaved as functional or pseudogenic. The aim of the study was to test whether cataloging public T cell receptors could identify signatures of past pathogen exposure. Among around 400 genotyped donors of the cohort, an average of roughly 230,000 unique TCR beta nucleotide sequences was sequenced per donor, of which 15% to 20% were non-productive. In the later analysis, no new phenotypic data were used to find candidate immune exposures; instead, reliance was placed on TCR beta sequences and their occurrence across donors. The genetic ancestry cluster associated with self-reported Caucasian donors included around four fifths of the approximately 410 genotyped donors. An early release that covered some 630 HLA-typed donors contained approximately 290 gigabases of sequencing data and some 87 million unique TCR sequences. To predict cytomegalovirus infection status, the study combined high-throughput TCR immunosequencing, statistical association of individual TCRs with disease status, and machine learning. A later analysis re-examined previously published TCR beta repertoires from 610 or so donors and added high-resolution HLA genotyping to investigate patterns of TCR occurrence. Class I and class II HLA loci were covered by the typing at four-digit resolution. The number of donors typed differed by locus, with roughly 620-630 for A, B, C, DRB1 and DQB1, roughly 520 for DQA1, 600 to 610 for DPA1, and approximately 470 for DPB1. Alongside the repertoire data, information on donor age, sex, ethnicity and CMV serostatus was compiled.

Study-wide conclusions, independent of this receptor: A later analysis reported that several top co-occurrence clusters appeared linked to parvovirus B19, influenza, CMV and Epstein-Barr virus. When HLA alleles, especially DR and DQ, strongly co-occurred, TCR associations were difficult to assign to individual alleles. In vitro tests confirmed that a few of the cytomegalovirus-associated TCR beta chains recognize cytomegalovirus antigens. HLA typing was unavailable for some donors at each locus, so association tests used only the typed subset. In a later analysis, more than 15,000 TCR beta sequences were associated with specific HLA alleles at a false discovery rate of 0.05. In a later analysis, the rate of TCR association differed among HLA loci, with DRB1 alleles having the most associated TCRs and HLA-C alleles having the fewest. For the cohort, immune exposure information was limited to CMV serostatus. A later genetic analysis associated a missense DCLRE1C variant with V-gene and J-gene trimming of TCR beta chains, and an independent cohort replicated the association. In a later analysis, HLA-associated TCR beta chains were found to be more clonally expanded and to have lower generation probabilities than equally common non-associated chains. A total of 164 TCR beta chains were listed by the study as associated with cytomegalovirus. A cluster of highly shared sequence variants was judged likely to represent a technical artifact of the sequencing pipeline. A further reported finding was that TCR beta sequences accurately predicted the HLA-A and HLA-B alleles for most subjects in the first cohort. An earlier analysis of approximately 570 of the donors showed that most TCR beta V segments appeared in productive rearrangements either about 90% or about 30% of the time, which broadly matched IMGT annotations. A later analysis found that most CMV-associated TCR beta chains appeared HLA-restricted, with HLA associations seemingly driven largely by CMV exposure. The earlier analysis of nearly 600 of the donors excluded approximately 15 rarely observed V segments, including chromosome 9 orphons, because counts were too low. Linkage disequilibrium might explain the correlated functional status among segregating V segments, but an unknown experimental factor could not be ruled out. Roughly uniform sequencing depth across donors was assumed in presence/absence analyses, although this assumption may not hold. The classifier was reported to diagnose cytomegalovirus status with high specificity and sensitivity in both the original cohort and the validation cohort. The 87-base-pair reads could not distinguish some IMGT-functional V segments, including TRBV6-2 and TRBV6-3, so those segments were excluded. Only TCR beta chains were sequenced in this cohort, and the absence of alpha or paired-chain data limited detectable features. Across donors, most TCR sequences were observed very rarely, whereas some public TCRs were present in many individuals. The authors suggested that the approach could potentially be extended to other disease states and immunological phenotypes. In a later genetic analysis, fewer N-insertions in productive TCRs were reported among donors in an Asian-associated ancestry cluster than the approximately 670-donor mean.

The clonotype comes from a woman between 45 and 60 years old in good health and CMV-seropositive. The rearrangement joined TRBV9 to TRBJ2-3, with TRBD1 as a weak D call on 7 bases. Sequencing was done on a sample of PBMCs. The sequence in DNA is TGTGCCAGCACCCAGGGGGGCGGGGAAGATACGCAGTATTTT. This translates into CASTQGGGEDTQYF.